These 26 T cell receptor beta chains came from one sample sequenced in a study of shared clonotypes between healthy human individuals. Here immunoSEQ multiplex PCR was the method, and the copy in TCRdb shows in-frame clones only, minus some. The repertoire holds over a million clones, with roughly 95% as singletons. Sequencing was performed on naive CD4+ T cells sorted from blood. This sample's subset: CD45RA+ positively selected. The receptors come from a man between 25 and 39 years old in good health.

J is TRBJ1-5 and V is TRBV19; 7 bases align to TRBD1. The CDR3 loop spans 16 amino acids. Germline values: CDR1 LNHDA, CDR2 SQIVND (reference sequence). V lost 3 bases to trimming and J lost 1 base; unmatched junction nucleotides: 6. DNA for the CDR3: TGTGCCAGTAGTATTCTAAGGGGGCAGAGCAATCAGCCCCAGCATTTT. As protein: CASSILRGQSNQPQHF.

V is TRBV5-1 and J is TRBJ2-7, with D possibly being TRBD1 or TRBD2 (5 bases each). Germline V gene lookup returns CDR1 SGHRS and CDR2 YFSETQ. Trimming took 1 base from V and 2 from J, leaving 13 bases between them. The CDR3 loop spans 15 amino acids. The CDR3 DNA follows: TGCGCCAGCAGCTTGAGTTTTAGGGACCCCTACGAGCAGTACTTC. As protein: CASSLSFRDPYEQYF.

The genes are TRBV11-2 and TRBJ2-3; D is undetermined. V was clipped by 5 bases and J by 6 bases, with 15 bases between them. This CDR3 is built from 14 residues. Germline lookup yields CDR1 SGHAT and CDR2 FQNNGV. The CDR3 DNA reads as TGTGCCAGCAGCCCTCTTCTTCTACCCGATACGCAGTATTTT. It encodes CASSPLLLPDTQYF.

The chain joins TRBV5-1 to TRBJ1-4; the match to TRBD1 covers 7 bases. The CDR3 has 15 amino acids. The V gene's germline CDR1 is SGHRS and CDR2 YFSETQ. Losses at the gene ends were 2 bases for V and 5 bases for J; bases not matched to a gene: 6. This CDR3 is CASSLYRGGNEKLFF. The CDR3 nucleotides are TGCGCCAGCAGCTTATACAGGGGCGGAAATGAAAAACTGTTTTTT.

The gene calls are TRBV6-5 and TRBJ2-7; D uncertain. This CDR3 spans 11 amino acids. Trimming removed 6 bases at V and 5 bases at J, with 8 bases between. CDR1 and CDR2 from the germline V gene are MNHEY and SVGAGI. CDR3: CASRARNEQYF. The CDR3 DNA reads TGTGCCAGCAGAGCCCGTAACGAGCAGTACTTC.

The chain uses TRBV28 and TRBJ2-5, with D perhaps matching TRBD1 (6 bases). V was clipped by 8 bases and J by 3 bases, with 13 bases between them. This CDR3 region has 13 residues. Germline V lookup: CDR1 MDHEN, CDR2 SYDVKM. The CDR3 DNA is TGTGCCAGCCGATCGGCAGGGGAAGAGACCCAGTACTTC. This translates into CASRSAGEETQYF.

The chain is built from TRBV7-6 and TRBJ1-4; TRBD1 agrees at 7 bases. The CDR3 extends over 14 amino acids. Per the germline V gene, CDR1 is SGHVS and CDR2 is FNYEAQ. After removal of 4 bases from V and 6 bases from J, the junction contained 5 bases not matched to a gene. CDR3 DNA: TGTGCCAGCAGCTCACAGGGGAAGGATGAAAAACTGTTTTTT. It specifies CASSSQGKDEKLFF.

The CDR3 DNA sequence: TGTGCCAGCAGTGACTACCCCCCGGACTACGAGCAGTACTTC. This sequence encodes CASSDYPPDYEQYF. J is TRBJ2-7 and V is TRBV25-1, with unresolved D. Germline V gives CDR1 MGHDK, CDR2 SYGVNS. Trimming removed 3 bases at V and 3 bases at J, with 12 bases between. The CDR3 contains 14 residues.

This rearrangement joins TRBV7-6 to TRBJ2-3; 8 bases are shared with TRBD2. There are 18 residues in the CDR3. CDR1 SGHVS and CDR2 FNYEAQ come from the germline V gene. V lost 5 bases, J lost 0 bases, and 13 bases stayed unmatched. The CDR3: CASSPLPVAGTSTDTQYF. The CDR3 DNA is TGTGCCAGCAGCCCACTACCTGTAGCGGGGACTAGCACAGATACGCAGTATTTT.

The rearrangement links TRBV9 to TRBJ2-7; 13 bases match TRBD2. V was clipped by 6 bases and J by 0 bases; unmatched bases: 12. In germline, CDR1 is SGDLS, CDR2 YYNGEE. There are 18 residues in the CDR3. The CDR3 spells CASKQRTSGSYSSYEQYF. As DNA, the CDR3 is TGTGCCAGCAAGCAACGGACTAGCGGGAGCTACAGCTCCTACGAGCAGTACTTC.

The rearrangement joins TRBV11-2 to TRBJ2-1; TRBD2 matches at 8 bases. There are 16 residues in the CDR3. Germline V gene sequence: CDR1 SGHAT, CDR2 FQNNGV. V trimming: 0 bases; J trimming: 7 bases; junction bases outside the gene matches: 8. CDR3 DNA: TGTGCCAGCAGCTTAGAGGGGCTAGCGGGCCCAAATGAGCAGTTCTTC. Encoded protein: CASSLEGLAGPNEQFF.

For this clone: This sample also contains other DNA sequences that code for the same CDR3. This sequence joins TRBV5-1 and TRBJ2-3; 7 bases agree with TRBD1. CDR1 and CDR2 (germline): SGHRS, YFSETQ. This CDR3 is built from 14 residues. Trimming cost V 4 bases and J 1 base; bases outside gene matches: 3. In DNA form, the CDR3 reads TGCGCCAGCAGCCTCCAGGGGGGCACAGATACGCAGTATTTT. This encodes CASSLQGGTDTQYF.

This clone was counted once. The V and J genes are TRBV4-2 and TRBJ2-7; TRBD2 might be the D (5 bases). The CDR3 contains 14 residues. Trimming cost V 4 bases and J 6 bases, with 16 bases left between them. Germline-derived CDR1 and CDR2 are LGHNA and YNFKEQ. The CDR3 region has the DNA TGTGCCAGCAGCCTGGGAACTAGTTCGGCCGAGCAGTACTTC. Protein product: CASSLGTSSAEQYF.

The CDR3 here is CASSLDGQGRGANVLTF. The CDR3 bases are TGCGCCAGCAGCTTGGATGGACAGGGGAGAGGGGCCAACGTCCTGACTTTC. The chain couples TRBV5-1 to TRBJ2-6; 9 bases align to TRBD1. There are 17 residues in the CDR3. The germline CDR1 and CDR2 sequences are SGHRS and YFSETQ. The V and J ends lost 0 bases and 4 bases, in that order; junction bases with no gene match: 5.

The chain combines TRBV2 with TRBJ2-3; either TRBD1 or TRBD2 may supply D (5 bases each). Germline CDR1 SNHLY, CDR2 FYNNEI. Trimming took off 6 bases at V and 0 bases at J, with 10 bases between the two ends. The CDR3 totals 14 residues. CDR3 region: CASSYRDSTDTQYF. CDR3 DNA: TGTGCCAGCAGCTACCGGGACAGCACAGATACGCAGTATTTT.

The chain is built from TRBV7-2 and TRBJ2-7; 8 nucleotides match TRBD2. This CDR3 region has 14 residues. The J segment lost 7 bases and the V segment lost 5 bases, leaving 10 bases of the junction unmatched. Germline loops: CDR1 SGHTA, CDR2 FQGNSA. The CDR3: CASSRAGASGEQYF. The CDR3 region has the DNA TGTGCCAGCAGCCGCGCGGGGGCTAGCGGGGAGCAGTACTTC. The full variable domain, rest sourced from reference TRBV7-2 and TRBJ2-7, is GAGVSQSPSNKVTEKGKDVELRCDPISGHTALYWYRQSLGQGLEFLIYFQGNSAPDKSGLPSDRFSAERTGGSVSTLTIQRTQQEDSAVYLCASSRAGASGEQYFGPGTRLTVT.

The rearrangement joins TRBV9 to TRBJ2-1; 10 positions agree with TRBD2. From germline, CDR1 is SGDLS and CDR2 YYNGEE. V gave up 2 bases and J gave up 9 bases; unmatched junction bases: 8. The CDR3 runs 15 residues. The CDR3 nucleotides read TGTGCCAGCAGCGTCCTAGCGGGAGTACCAAGTGAGCAGTTCTTC. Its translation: CASSVLAGVPSEQFF.

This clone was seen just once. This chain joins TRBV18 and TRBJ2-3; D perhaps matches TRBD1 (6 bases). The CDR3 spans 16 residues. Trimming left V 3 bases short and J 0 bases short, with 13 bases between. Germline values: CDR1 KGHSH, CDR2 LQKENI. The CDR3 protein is CASSPTGRSSTDTQYF. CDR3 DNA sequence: TGTGCCAGCTCACCCACAGGGCGTTCGAGCACAGATACGCAGTATTTT.

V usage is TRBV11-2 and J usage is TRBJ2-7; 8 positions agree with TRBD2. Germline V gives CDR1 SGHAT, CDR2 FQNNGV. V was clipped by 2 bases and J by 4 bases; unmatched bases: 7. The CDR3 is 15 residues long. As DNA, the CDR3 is TGTGCCAGCAGCTTAACGGGTAGCGGGATGTACGAGCAGTACTTC. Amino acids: CASSLTGSGMYEQYF.

CDR3 amino acids: CASSSDRGRGEQYF. CDR3 coding DNA: TGCGCCAGCAGCTCGGACAGGGGGCGCGGCGAGCAGTACTTC. This chain links TRBV5-1 with TRBJ2-7; TRBD1 agrees at 11 bases. Trimming removed 3 bases from V and 6 bases from J; junction bases left unmatched: 5. The length of the CDR3 is 14 residues. In germline, CDR1 is SGHRS, CDR2 YFSETQ.

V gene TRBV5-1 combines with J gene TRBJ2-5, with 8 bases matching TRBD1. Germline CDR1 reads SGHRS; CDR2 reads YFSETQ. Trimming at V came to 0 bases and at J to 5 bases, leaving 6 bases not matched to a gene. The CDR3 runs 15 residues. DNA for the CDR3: TGCGCCAGCAGCTTGGCCCGGACAGGGTTGGAGACCCAGTACTTC. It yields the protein CASSLARTGLETQYF.

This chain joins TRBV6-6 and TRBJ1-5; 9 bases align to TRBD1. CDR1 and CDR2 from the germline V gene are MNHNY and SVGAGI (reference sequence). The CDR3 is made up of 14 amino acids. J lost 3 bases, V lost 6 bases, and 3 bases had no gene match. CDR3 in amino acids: CASRGDRDNQPQHF. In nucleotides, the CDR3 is TGTGCCAGCAGGGGGGACAGGGACAATCAGCCCCAGCATTTT.

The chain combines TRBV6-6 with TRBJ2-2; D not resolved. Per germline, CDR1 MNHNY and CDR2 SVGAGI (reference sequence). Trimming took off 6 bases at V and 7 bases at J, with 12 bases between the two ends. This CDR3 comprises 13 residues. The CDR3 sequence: CASSQFEVGELFF. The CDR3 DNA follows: TGTGCCAGCAGCCAATTCGAGGTCGGGGAGCTGTTTTTT.

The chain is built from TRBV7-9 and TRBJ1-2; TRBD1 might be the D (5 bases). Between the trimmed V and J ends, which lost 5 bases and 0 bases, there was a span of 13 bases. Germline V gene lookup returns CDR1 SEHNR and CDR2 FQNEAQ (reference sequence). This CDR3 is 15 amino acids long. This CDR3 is CASSPQQVPNYGYTF. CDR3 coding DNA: TGTGCCAGCAGCCCCCAACAGGTCCCTAACTATGGCTACACCTTC.

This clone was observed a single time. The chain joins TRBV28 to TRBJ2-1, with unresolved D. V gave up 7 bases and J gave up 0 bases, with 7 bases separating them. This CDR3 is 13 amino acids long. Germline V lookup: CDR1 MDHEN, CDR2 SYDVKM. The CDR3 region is CASIGGSYNEQFF. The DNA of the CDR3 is TGTGCCAGCATCGGCGGCTCCTACAATGAGCAGTTCTTC.

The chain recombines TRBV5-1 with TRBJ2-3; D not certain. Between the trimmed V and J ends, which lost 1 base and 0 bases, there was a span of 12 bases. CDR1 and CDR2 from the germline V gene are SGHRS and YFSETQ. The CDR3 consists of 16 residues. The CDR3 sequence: CASSLFPRQSTDTQYF. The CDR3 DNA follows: TGCGCCAGCAGCTTGTTTCCCCGGCAAAGCACAGATACGCAGTATTTT.